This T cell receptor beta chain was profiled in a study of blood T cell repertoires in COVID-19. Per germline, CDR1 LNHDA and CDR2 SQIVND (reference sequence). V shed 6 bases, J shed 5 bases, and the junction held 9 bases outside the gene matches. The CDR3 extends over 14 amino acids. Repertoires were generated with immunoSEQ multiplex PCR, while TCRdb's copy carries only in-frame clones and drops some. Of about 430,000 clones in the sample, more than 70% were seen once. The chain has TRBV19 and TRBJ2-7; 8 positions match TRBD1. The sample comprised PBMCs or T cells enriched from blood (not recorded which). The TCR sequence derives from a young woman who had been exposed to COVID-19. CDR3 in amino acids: CASRQGQAGHEQYF. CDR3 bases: TGTGCCAGTAGACAGGGACAGGCCGGCCACGAGCAGTACTTC.